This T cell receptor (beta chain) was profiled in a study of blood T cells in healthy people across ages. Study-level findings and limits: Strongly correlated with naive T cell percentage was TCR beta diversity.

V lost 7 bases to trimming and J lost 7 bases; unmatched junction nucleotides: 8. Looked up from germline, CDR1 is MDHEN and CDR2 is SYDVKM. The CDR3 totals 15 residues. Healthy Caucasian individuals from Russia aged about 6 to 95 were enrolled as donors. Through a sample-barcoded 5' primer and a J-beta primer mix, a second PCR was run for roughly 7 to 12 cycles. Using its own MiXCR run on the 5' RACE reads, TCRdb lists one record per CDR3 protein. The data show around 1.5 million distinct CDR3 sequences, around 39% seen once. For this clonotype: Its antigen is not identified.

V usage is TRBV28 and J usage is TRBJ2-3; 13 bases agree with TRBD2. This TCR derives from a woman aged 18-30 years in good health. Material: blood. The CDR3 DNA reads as TGTGCCAGCATCCCGACTAGCGGGGGGCGGAATACGCAGTATTTT. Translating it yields CASIPTSGGRNTQYF.